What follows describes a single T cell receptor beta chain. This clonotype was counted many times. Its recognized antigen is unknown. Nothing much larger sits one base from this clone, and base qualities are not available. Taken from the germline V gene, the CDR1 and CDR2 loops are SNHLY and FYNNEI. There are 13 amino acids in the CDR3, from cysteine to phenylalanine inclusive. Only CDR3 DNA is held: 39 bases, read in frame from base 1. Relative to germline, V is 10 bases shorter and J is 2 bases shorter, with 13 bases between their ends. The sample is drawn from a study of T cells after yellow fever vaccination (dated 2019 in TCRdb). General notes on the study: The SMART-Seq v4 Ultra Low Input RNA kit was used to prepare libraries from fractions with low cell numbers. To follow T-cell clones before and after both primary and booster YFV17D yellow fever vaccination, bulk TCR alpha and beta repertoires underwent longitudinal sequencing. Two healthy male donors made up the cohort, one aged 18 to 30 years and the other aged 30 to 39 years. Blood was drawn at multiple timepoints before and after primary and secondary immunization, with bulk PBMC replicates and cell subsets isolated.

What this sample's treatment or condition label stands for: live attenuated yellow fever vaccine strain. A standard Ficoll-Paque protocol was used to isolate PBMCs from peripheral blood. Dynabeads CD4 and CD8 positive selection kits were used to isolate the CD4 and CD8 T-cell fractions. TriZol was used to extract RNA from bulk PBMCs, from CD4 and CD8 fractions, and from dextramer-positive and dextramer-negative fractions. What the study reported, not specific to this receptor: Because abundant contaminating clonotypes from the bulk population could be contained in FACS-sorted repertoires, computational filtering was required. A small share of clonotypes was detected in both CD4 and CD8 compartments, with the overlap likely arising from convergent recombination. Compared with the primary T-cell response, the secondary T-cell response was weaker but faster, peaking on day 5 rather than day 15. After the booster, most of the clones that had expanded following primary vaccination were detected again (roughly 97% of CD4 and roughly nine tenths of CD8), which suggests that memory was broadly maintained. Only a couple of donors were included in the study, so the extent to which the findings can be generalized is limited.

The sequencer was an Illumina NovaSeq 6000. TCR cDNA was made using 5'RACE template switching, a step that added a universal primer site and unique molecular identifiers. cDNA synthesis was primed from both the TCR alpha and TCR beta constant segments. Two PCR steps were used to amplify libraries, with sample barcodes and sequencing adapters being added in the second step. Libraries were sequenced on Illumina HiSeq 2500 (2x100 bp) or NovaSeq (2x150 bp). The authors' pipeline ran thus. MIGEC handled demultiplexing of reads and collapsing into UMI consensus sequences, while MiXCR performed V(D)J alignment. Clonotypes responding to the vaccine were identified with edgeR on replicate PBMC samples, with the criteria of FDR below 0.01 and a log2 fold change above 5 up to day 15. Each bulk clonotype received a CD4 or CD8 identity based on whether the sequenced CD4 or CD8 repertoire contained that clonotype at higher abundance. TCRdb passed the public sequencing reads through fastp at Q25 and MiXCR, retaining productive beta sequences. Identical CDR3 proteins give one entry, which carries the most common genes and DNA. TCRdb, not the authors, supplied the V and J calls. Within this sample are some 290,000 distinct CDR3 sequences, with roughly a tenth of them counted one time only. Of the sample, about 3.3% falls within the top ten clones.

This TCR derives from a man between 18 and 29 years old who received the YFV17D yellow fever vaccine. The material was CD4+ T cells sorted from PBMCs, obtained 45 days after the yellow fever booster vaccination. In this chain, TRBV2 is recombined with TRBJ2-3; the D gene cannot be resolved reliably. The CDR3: CATSEPFTDTQYF. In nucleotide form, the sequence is TGTGCCACCTCAGAGCCCTTCACAGATACGCAGTATTTT.